This paragraph reports one T cell receptor beta chain. The antigen is undetermined. The data were obtained in a study of OX40 agonist ivuxolimab in advanced cancers. General study points: The 0.1-3.0 mg/kg partial responders had among the lowest clonal expansion.

Clones were sequenced by immunoSEQ multiplex PCR, and TCRdb holds only the in-frame ones, with some missing. The table lists around 100,000 clones, 90% of them singletons. Trimming removed 4 bases at V and 0 bases at J, with 26 bases between. This CDR3 spans 20 amino acids. Per the germline V gene, CDR1 is SGHRS and CDR2 is YFSETQ. The TCR originated in an adult with an advanced solid tumor such as melanoma, head and neck, liver or kidney cancer. The material sequenced was CD4+ or CD8+ T cells sorted from blood, taken in a trial of the OX40 agonist ivuxolimab. The genes are TRBV5-1 and TRBJ2-4; D is uncertain. The CDR3 protein is CASSLTPGLVQTLAKNIQYF. CDR3 coding DNA: TGCGCCAGCAGCCTTACCCCCGGGCTAGTTCAGACTCTAGCCAAAAACATTCAGTACTTC.